Listed below are T cell receptor beta chains from one sample, sequenced in a study of CD8+ T cells in alopecia areata. The assay was immunoSEQ multiplex PCR, and TCRdb's table has in-frame clones only and misses some. The sample lists 210,000 or so clones, 66% occurring once. The sample consisted of CD4+ T cells sorted from blood, taken around week 44, from a patient treated with tofacitinib. The receptors come from a human donor with alopecia areata. Both conserved end residues are part of each CDR3. A D gene is named only where the DNA matches it firmly. A clone size is listed for some rows: how often the clone was seen (once, few, many), or a class if it is expanded.

J: TRBJ1-6; D: NA; V: TRBV7-2; size: NA; DNA: TGTGCCAGCAGCTTAGATCTCAGGGTTGGTTCACCCCTCCACTTT; CDR3: CASSLDLRVGSPLHF
J: TRBJ1-6; D: TRBD1; V: TRBV30; size: NA; DNA: TGTGCCTGGAGTTCCACCGCGGGGACAGGGAATAGTTCACCCCTCCACTTT; CDR3: CAWSSTAGTGNSSPLHF
J: TRBJ1-5; D: TRBD1; V: TRBV5-1; size: few; DNA: TGCGCCAGCAGCTTGTCCGGGACAGGTCATCAGCCCCAGCATTTT; CDR3: CASSLSGTGHQPQHF
J: TRBJ2-7; D: TRBD2; V: TRBV29-1; size: few; DNA: TGCAGCGTTGACCGAACCACCCCGGCGGGGAGGGACGAGCAGTACTTC; CDR3: CSVDRTTPAGRDEQYF
J: TRBJ2-7; D: NA; V: TRBV28; size: NA; DNA: TGTGCCAGCAGACCCGGGACATCTGGGCCCTACGAGCAGTACTTC; CDR3: CASRPGTSGPYEQYF
J: TRBJ2-1; D: NA; V: TRBV15; size: NA; DNA: TGTGCCACCAGCCTAACAGGGTTTTCGGGGAATGAGCAGTTCTTC; CDR3: CATSLTGFSGNEQFF
J: TRBJ2-2; D: NA; V: TRBV30; size: NA; DNA: TGTGCCACAGACAGGGAGGGACTTTACACCGGGGAGCTGTTTTTT; CDR3: CATDREGLYTGELFF
J: TRBJ2-1; D: NA; V: TRBV29-1; size: few; DNA: TGCAGCGTTGACCTCAGGGGGGCTTACAATGAGCAGTTCTTC; CDR3: CSVDLRGAYNEQFF
J: TRBJ2-1; D: NA; V: TRBV15; size: NA; DNA: TGTGCCACCAGCAGAGATCGGACGGGGGCCCCCAGCGATGAGCAGTTCTTC; CDR3: CATSRDRTGAPSDEQFF
J: TRBJ1-1; D: NA; V: TRBV7-2; size: NA; DNA: TGTGCCAGCAGCTTTCTTGTGGGCCTTGACGCTGAAGCTTTCTTT; CDR3: CASSFLVGLDAEAFF
J: TRBJ2-3; D: NA; V: TRBV9; size: once; DNA: TGTGCCAGCAGCGCCGGGACTGCTTACACAGATACGCAGTATTTT; CDR3: CASSAGTAYTDTQYF
J: TRBJ2-3; D: TRBD2; V: TRBV9; size: NA; DNA: TGTGCCAGCACCCTGGGACTAGCGGCCAACACAGATACGCAGTATTTT; CDR3: CASTLGLAANTDTQYF
J: TRBJ1-4; D: NA; V: TRBV30; size: NA; DNA: TGTGCCTGGAGTGGTGTGGGGGCAACTAATGAAAAACTGTTTTTT; CDR3: CAWSGVGATNEKLFF
J: TRBJ1-4; D: NA; V: TRBV30; size: NA; DNA: TGTGCCTGGAGGCTACAGGGACGATTAAGAGAAAAACTGTTTTTT; CDR3: CAWRLQGRLREKLFF
J: TRBJ1-6; D: NA; V: TRBV6-1; size: few; DNA: TGTGCCAGCAGTGAAGGGGTACCGGGCAGTACCTCCTATAATTCACCCCTCCACTTT; CDR3: CASSEGVPGSTSYNSPLHF
J: TRBJ1-1; D: NA; V: TRBV30; size: NA; DNA: TGTGCCTGGACTAGGGACAACTCGAACACTGAAGCTTTCTTT; CDR3: CAWTRDNSNTEAFF
J: TRBJ2-7; D: NA; V: TRBV11-3; size: NA; DNA: TGTGCCAGCAGCTTATCGGGAAGCGAGCAGTACTTC; CDR3: CASSLSGSEQYF
J: TRBJ2-1; D: TRBD2; V: TRBV9; size: NA; DNA: TGTGCCAGCAGCGTAGCTCTGCGGGGGGGGTCCAATGAGCAGTTCTTC; CDR3: CASSVALRGGSNEQFF
J: TRBJ1-2; D: NA; V: TRBV9; size: NA; DNA: TGTGCCAGCAGCTCAAGGGACACCAATAACTATGGCTACACCTTC; CDR3: CASSSRDTNNYGYTF
J: TRBJ2-1; D: NA; V: TRBV7-6; size: few; DNA: TGTGCCAGCAGCGCAACCCCGACTAGAGGGCATCGGGATGAGCAGTTCTTC; CDR3: CASSATPTRGHRDEQFF
J: TRBJ2-3; D: NA; V: TRBV4-3; size: NA; DNA: TGCGCCAGCAGCCAAGACTCAGATACGCAGTATTTT; CDR3: CASSQDSDTQYF
J: TRBJ1-2; D: TRBD1; V: TRBV29-1; size: NA; DNA: TGCAGCGTCGGGACAGGGGTTTTGGGGTATGGCTACACCTTC; CDR3: CSVGTGVLGYGYTF
J: TRBJ1-5; D: NA; V: TRBV7-9; size: NA; DNA: TGTGCCAGCAGCTTAGAATTTGGGGTCCAGCATTTT; CDR3: CASSLEFGVQHF
J: TRBJ2-3; D: TRBD2; V: TRBV30; size: NA; DNA: TGTGCCTGGGGTTTCTTGGGGGGGACGCAGTATTTT; CDR3: CAWGFLGGTQYF
J: TRBJ1-2; D: NA; V: TRBV30; size: NA; DNA: TGTGCCTGGAGCGTTAATGCAAACTATGGCTACACCTTC; CDR3: CAWSVNANYGYTF
J: TRBJ2-1; D: NA; V: TRBV15; size: NA; DNA: TGTGCCACCAGCAGAGAGGGTGAGCAGTTCTTC; CDR3: CATSREGEQFF
J: TRBJ2-2; D: NA; V: TRBV6-1; size: few; DNA: TGTGCCAGCAGTGAAAATTCTAGACGGAACACCGGGGAGCTGTTTTTT; CDR3: CASSENSRRNTGELFF
J: TRBJ2-5; D: TRBD1; V: TRBV25-1; size: NA; DNA: TGTGCCACCAGGGACAGGGGGCACGGGACCCAGTACTTC; CDR3: CATRDRGHGTQYF
J: TRBJ1-1; D: TRBD1; V: TRBV27; size: NA; DNA: TGTGCCAGCAGCCCCCAGACAGGGGTCACTGAAGCTTTCTTT; CDR3: CASSPQTGVTEAFF
J: TRBJ2-7; D: NA; V: TRBV30; size: NA; DNA: TGTGCCTGGAGCAGAACCACCTACGAGCAGTACTTC; CDR3: CAWSRTTYEQYF
J: TRBJ2-3; D: NA; V: TRBV29-1; size: NA; DNA: TGCAGCTCTAAAAAAACAACAGATACGCAGTATTTT; CDR3: CSSKKTTDTQYF
J: TRBJ1-2; D: NA; V: TRBV7-2; size: NA; DNA: TGTGCCAGCAGCTTAGCTACAGGGTCCTATGGCTACACCTTC; CDR3: CASSLATGSYGYTF
J: TRBJ1-6; D: TRBD1; V: TRBV29-1; size: NA; DNA: TGCAGCGAGCCGGGACAGTCTGATTCACCCCTCCACTTT; CDR3: CSEPGQSDSPLHF
J: TRBJ1-2; D: TRBD1; V: TRBV2; size: NA; DNA: TGTGCCAGCAGTCCAGGGACAGGGAACTATGGCTACACCTTC; CDR3: CASSPGTGNYGYTF
J: TRBJ2-1; D: NA; V: TRBV5-1; size: NA; DNA: TGCGCCAGCATCCCCCTGGGAAAGAACGAGCAGTTCTTC; CDR3: CASIPLGKNEQFF
J: TRBJ1-1; D: NA; V: TRBV5-4; size: NA; DNA: TGTGCCAGCAGCTTGTACGGGGGCCTGAACACTGAAGCTTTCTTT; CDR3: CASSLYGGLNTEAFF
J: TRBJ1-1; D: NA; V: TRBV28; size: many; DNA: TGTGCCAGCGCGCCAGGGTCCTTGAACACTGAAGCTTTCTTT; CDR3: CASAPGSLNTEAFF
J: TRBJ1-2; D: NA; V: TRBV29-1; size: NA; DNA: TGCAGCGTGCGACAAGCCTATGGCTACACCTTC; CDR3: CSVRQAYGYTF
J: TRBJ1-4; D: NA; V: TRBV5-1; size: NA; DNA: TGCGCCAGCAGCTCGCGTGGGGACCCAACTAATGAAAAACTGTTTTTT; CDR3: CASSSRGDPTNEKLFF
J: TRBJ1-2; D: NA; V: TRBV2; size: once; DNA: TGTGCCAGGGGGGCAGCCGGCACATCTAACTATGGCTACACCTTC; CDR3: CARGAAGTSNYGYTF
J: TRBJ2-3; D: NA; V: TRBV5-1; size: NA; DNA: TGCGCCAGCGCCCCGGAGTGGCGCACAGATACGCAGTATTTT; CDR3: CASAPEWRTDTQYF
J: TRBJ1-1; D: NA; V: TRBV30; size: NA; DNA: TGTGCCTGGAGTATCGAAAACACTGAAGCTTTCTTT; CDR3: CAWSIENTEAFF
J: TRBJ2-5; D: TRBD1; V: TRBV29-1; size: NA; DNA: TGCAGCGTTCTAAACCGGGACAGGGGATTCCAAGAGACCCAGTACTTC; CDR3: CSVLNRDRGFQETQYF
J: TRBJ2-5; D: TRBD2; V: TRBV9; size: NA; DNA: TGTGCCAGCAGCGTAGGGGGAGGGGCCCAAGAGACCCAGTACTTC; CDR3: CASSVGGGAQETQYF
J: TRBJ2-7; D: NA; V: TRBV28; size: NA; DNA: TGTGCCAGCAGTCAAAGAGACTACGAGCAGTACTTC; CDR3: CASSQRDYEQYF
J: TRBJ2-7; D: TRBD2; V: TRBV5-1; size: few; DNA: TGCGCCAGCAGCCCAGCGGGGACCGGCTACTACGAGCAGTACTTC; CDR3: CASSPAGTGYYEQYF
J: TRBJ2-7; D: TRBD1; V: TRBV4-2; size: NA; DNA: TGTGCCAGCAGCCAAGATGAGGGGGCGGACGAGCAGTACTTC; CDR3: CASSQDEGADEQYF